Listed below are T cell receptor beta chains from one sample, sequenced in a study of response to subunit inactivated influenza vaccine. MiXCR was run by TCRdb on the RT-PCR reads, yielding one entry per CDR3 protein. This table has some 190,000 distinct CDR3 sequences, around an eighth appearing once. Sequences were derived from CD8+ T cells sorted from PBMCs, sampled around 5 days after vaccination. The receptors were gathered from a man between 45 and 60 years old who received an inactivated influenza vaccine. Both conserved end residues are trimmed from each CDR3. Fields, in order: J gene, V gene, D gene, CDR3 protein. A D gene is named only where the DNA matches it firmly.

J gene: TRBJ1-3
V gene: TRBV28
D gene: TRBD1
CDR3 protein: ASSLPPGQLGNTIY

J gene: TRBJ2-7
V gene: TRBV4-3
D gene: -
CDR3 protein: ASSQDRGFVAGNYEQY

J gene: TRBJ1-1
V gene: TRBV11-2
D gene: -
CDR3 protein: ASSRAPVGTEAF

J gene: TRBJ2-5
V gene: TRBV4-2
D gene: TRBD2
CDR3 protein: ASSQDSGGGAETQY

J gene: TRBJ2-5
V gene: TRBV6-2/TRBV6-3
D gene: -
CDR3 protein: ASNLRITYVQETQY

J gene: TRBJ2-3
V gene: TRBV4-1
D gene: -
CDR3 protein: ASSQVGADTQY

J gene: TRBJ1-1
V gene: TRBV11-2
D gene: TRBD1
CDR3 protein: ASSWTGGYTEAF

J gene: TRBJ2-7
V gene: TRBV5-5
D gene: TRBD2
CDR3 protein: ASSLVAGGHEQY

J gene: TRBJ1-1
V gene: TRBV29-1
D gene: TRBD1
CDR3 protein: SVEDLVRGWRAF

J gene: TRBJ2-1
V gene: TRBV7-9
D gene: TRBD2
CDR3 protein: ASSLRGEYNEQF

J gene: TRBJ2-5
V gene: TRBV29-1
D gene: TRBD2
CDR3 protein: SVEDPLGLAPQETQY

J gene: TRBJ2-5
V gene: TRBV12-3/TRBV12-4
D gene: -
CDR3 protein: ASNMEGGSGETQY

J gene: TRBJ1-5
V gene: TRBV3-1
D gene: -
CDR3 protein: ANSQDLGYGNQPQH

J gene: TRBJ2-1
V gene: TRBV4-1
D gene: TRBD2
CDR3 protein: ASSLTSGGYNEQF

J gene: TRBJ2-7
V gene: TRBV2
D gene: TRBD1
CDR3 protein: ASSEERDSSYEQY

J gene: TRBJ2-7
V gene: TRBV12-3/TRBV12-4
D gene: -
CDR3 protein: ASSSQLQY

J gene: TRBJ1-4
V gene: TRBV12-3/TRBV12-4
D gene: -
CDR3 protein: ASSSAPGRGEKLF

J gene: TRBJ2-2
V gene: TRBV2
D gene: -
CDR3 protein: ASSEGGRANTGELF

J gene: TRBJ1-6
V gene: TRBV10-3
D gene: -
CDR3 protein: AISDYSRSYNSPLH

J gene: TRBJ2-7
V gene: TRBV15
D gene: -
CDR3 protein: ATSSGRDVNEQY

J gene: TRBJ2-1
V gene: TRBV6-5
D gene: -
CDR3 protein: ASSSTLGGYNEQF

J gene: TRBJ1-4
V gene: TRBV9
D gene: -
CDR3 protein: ASSPPIGGVGKLF

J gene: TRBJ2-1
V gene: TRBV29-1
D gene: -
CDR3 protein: SPVGGTYNEQF

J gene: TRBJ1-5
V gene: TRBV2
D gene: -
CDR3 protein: ASSEVGEYQPQH

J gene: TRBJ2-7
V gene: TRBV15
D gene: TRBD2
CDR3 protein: ATSSDPSGNSYEQY

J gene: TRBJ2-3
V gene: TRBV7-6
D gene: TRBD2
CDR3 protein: ASQSLAGTPDTQY

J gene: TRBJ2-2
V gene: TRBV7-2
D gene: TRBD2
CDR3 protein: ASSYPLAGELTGELF

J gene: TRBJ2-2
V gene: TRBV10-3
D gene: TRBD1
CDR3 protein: AITGGQGGGTGELF

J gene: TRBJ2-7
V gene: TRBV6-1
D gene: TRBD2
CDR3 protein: ASRALPGGSYEQY

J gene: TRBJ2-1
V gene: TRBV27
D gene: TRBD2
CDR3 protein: ASSLIGGDFGNEQF

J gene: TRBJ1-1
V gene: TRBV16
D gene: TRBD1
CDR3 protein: ASSQSGTGGTEAF

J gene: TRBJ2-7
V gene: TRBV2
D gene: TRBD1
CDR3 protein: ASSGTGDYEQY

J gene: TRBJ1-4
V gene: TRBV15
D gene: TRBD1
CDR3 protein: ATSTGTGLREKLF

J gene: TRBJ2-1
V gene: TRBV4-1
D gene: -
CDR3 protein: ASSQTGTPEQF

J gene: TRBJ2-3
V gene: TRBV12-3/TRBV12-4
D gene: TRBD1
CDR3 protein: ASSLGQGADTQY

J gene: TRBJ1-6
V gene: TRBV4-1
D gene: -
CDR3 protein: ASSQDGRDSLSGSPLH

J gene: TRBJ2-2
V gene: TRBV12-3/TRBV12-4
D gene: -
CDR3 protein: ASILSRLGGGYSTGELF

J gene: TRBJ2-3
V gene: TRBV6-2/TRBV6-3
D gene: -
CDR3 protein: ASSLGGITTDTQY

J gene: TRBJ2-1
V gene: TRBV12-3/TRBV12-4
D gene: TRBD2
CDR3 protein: ASRGTSGVDEQF

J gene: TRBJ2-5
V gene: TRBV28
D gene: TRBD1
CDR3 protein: ASSFPGQGAGETQY

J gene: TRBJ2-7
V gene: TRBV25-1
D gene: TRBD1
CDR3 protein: ASTPGTGSEQY

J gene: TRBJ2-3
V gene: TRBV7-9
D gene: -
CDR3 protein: ASSLGVADSTDTQY

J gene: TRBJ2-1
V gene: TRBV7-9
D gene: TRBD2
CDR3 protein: ASSWGLEGEQF

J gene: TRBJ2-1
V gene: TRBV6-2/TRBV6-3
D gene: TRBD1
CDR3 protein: ASRAAGQGADEQF

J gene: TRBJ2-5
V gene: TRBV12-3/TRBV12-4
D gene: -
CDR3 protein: ASSPPWPTETQY

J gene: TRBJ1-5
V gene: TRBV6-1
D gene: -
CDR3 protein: ASSATDFSNQPQH

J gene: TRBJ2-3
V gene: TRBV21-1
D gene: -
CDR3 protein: ASGPPPQY

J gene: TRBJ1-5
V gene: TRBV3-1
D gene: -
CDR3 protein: ASSHVMGPWPQH

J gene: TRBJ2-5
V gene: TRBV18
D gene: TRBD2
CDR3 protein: ASSPEGLAELETQY

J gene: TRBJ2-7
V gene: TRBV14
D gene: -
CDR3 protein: ASSQDVGAGYEQY

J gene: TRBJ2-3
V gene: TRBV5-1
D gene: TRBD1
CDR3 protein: ASSLGQGASADTQY

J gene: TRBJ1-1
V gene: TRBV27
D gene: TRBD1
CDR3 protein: ASSGTGSGTEAF

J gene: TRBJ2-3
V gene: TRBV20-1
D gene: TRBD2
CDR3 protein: SARPASGESTDTQY